Listed below are T cell receptor beta chains from one sample, sequenced in a study of CD8+ T cells in alopecia areata. Profiling relied on immunoSEQ multiplex PCR, and the TCRdb table lists in-frame clones only, not all of them. The sample holds 100,000 to 150,000 clones, roughly 50% seen once. Material for sequencing was NKG2D-low CD8+ T cells sorted from blood. The receptors were gathered from a human donor with alopecia areata. Each CDR3 is given with its conserved first and last residue. D genes are given only for firm matches. Expanded clones are given a class, and other clones once, few, many or no size at all.

j_call clone_size cdr3_length d_call v_call cdr3_aa cdr3_nt
TRBJ2-1 . 13 . TRBV9 CASRAPGSNEQFF TGTGCCAGCAGAGCTCCAGGGTCCAATGAGCAGTTCTTC
TRBJ2-6 . 14 . TRBV13 CASSLRSGANVLTF TGTGCCAGCAGCTTGCGCTCTGGGGCCAACGTCCTGACTTTC
TRBJ2-7 once 14 TRBD1 TRBV30 CAWSPATGTYEQYF TGTGCCTGGAGTCCAGCGACAGGGACCTACGAGCAGTACTTC
TRBJ2-7 . 16 TRBD2 TRBV4-3 CASSQDWLAGVYEQYF TGCGCCAGCAGCCAAGATTGGCTAGCGGGAGTTTACGAGCAGTACTTC
TRBJ2-7 . 15 . TRBV4-1 CASSQGPQSSYEQYF TGCGCCAGCAGCCAAGGTCCTCAGAGCTCCTACGAGCAGTACTTC
TRBJ2-1 few 15 TRBD2 TRBV23-1 CASRTSGGTYNEQFF TGCGCCAGCAGAACTAGCGGGGGTACCTACAATGAGCAGTTCTTC
TRBJ2-2 few 13 TRBD1 TRBV29-1 CSIGQGGTGELFF TGCAGCATAGGACAGGGAGGCACCGGGGAGCTGTTTTTT
TRBJ1-6 . 12 . TRBV30 CAWREGGGSLHF TGTGCCTGGAGAGAGGGCGGCGGGTCCCTCCACTTT
TRBJ2-7 few 13 . TRBV29-1 CSVEVETNYEQYF TGCAGCGTTGAAGTGGAAACTAACTACGAGCAGTACTTC
TRBJ2-1 few 16 TRBD1 TRBV7-6 CASSLAGTGGYNEQFF TGTGCCAGCAGCTTAGCTGGGACAGGGGGCTACAATGAGCAGTTCTTC
TRBJ1-1 few 17 . TRBV28 CASSRAGETRPTTEAFF TGTGCCAGCAGCAGAGCGGGGGAGACGCGGCCCACAACTGAAGCTTTCTTT
TRBJ1-2 . 15 TRBD1 TRBV9 CASSSEDRGDYGYTF TGTGCCAGCAGCTCCGAAGACAGGGGAGACTATGGCTACACCTTC
TRBJ2-5 . 14 TRBD1 TRBV5-6 CASSPTGEDETQYF TGTGCCAGCAGCCCTACAGGGGAAGATGAGACCCAGTACTTC
TRBJ2-1 . 11 TRBD2 TRBV29-1 CSVELVAGGLF TGCAGCGTTGAATTGGTAGCGGGGGGTCTCTTC
TRBJ1-2 . 14 TRBD1 TRBV29-1 CSVPRQGKDYGYTF TGCAGCGTCCCCCGACAGGGGAAGGACTATGGCTACACCTTC
TRBJ1-5 . 13 . TRBV6-5 CASSYDWDQPQHF TGTGCCAGCAGTTACGATTGGGATCAGCCCCAGCATTTT
TRBJ2-7 . 15 . TRBV4-3 CASSQATGTGYEQYF TGCGCCAGCAGCCAGGCAACAGGGACTGGCTACGAGCAGTACTTC
TRBJ2-1 . 15 TRBD1 TRBV29-1 CSVEDRRGLYNEQFF TGCAGCGTTGAAGATCGCAGGGGGCTTTACAATGAGCAGTTCTTC
TRBJ1-6 . 14 TRBD1 TRBV9 CATSTGGRNSPLHF TGTGCCACCTCGACAGGGGGAAGGAATTCACCCCTCCACTTT
TRBJ1-1 once 15 TRBD1 TRBV4-1 CASSQTTGWRTEAFF TGCGCCAGCAGCCAGACGACAGGGTGGCGGACTGAAGCTTTCTTT
TRBJ1-2 few 16 TRBD1 TRBV23-1 CASSQSGPGQSYGYTF TGCGCCAGCAGTCAATCAGGGCCGGGACAGTCCTATGGCTACACCTTC
TRBJ1-2 . 13 . TRBV27 CASSSTSDYGYTF TGTGCCAGCAGTTCTACAAGTGACTATGGCTACACCTTC
TRBJ2-7 . 14 . TRBV29-1 CSVRLLRGAYEQYF TGCAGCGTCCGACTACTCCGGGGAGCCTACGAGCAGTACTTC
TRBJ2-5 . 13 . TRBV29-1 CSVDGGVTGTQYF TGCAGCGTTGATGGCGGGGTCACGGGGACCCAGTACTTC
TRBJ1-2 . 11 . TRBV30 CAWREQGGYTF TGTGCCTGGAGGGAACAGGGCGGCTACACCTTC
TRBJ2-2 few 17 . TRBV4-3 CASSQDLESSNTGELFF TGCGCCAGCAGCCAAGATCTTGAGAGCTCGAACACCGGGGAGCTGTTTTTT
TRBJ2-3 few 14 TRBD2 TRBV29-1 CSVELAGGLDTQYF TGCAGCGTTGAACTAGCGGGAGGGCTAGACACGCAGTATTTT
TRBJ2-7 few 14 TRBD2 TRBV29-1 CSVFTSAGSYEQYF TGCAGCGTCTTCACTAGCGCCGGGTCCTACGAGCAGTACTTC
TRBJ2-6 . 13 . TRBV30 CAWPGPGANVLTF TGTGCCTGGCCCGGCCCTGGGGCCAACGTCCTGACTTTC
TRBJ2-5 few 12 TRBD2 TRBV25-1 CASDWGGETQYF TGTGCCAGCGACTGGGGAGGGGAGACCCAGTACTTC
TRBJ1-2 once 11 . TRBV29-1 CSVDSNYGYTF TGCAGCGTGGACAGTAACTATGGCTACACCTTC
TRBJ1-3 . 14 . TRBV29-1 CSVEGIGIGNTIYF TGCAGCGTTGAAGGAATCGGGATTGGAAACACCATATATTTT
TRBJ2-7 . 15 TRBD1 TRBV9 CASSGNTGADYEQYF TGTGCCAGCAGCGGAAACACAGGGGCTGACTACGAGCAGTACTTC
TRBJ2-1 few 15 . TRBV29-1 CSAESSESSYNEQFF TGCAGCGCTGAGTCTAGCGAGAGCTCCTACAATGAGCAGTTCTTC
TRBJ2-1 few 11 . TRBV29-1 CSVELVGEQFF TGCAGCGTTGAACTGGTGGGCGAGCAGTTCTTC
TRBJ2-2 few 15 . TRBV5-1 CASRSDNTPTGELFF TGCGCCAGCAGATCCGACAATACCCCCACGGGGGAGCTGTTTTTT
TRBJ2-7 . 15 TRBD1 TRBV27 CASSLGTGVSYEQYF TGTGCCAGCAGTTTGGGGACAGGGGTCTCCTACGAGCAGTACTTC
TRBJ2-3 . 16 TRBD2 TRBV29-1 CSAENPGLTFPNTQYF TGCAGCGCCGAGAATCCGGGACTAACCTTTCCGAATACGCAGTATTTT
TRBJ2-7 . 13 . TRBV2 CASIVGASYEQYF TGTGCCAGCATCGTCGGGGCCTCCTACGAGCAGTACTTC
TRBJ2-7 . 13 TRBD1 TRBV2 CASSYRGYYEQYF TGTGCCTCGTCCTACAGGGGCTACTACGAGCAGTACTTC
TRBJ1-2 . 13 . TRBV29-1 CSVGTLNNYGYTF TGCAGCGTTGGGACACTTAACAACTATGGCTACACCTTC
TRBJ2-6 few 16 . TRBV29-1 CSVEVQGLPGANVLTF TGCAGCGTTGAGGTACAGGGCCTCCCTGGGGCCAACGTCCTGACTTTC
TRBJ2-1 . 13 . TRBV29-1 CSVDLGLYNEQFF TGCAGCGTTGACTTAGGCCTCTACAATGAGCAGTTCTTC
TRBJ2-3 . 14 TRBD2 TRBV27 CASSMRERTDTQYF TGTGCCAGCTCGATGCGGGAGAGGACAGATACGCAGTATTTT
TRBJ2-3 few 11 . TRBV29-1 CSPRSADTQYF TGCAGCCCGAGGTCGGCAGATACGCAGTATTTT
TRBJ2-1 few 13 . TRBV29-1 CSVGTISYNEQFF TGCAGCGTTGGGACTATATCCTACAATGAGCAGTTCTTC
TRBJ2-7 once 16 . TRBV28 CASSFSPEKSSYEQYF TGTGCCAGCAGTTTTTCGCCGGAGAAGAGCTCCTACGAGCAGTACTTC
TRBJ2-5 . 13 . TRBV11-2 CASSWETEETQYF TGTGCCAGCAGCTGGGAGACAGAGGAGACCCAGTACTTC
TRBJ2-2 few 17 . TRBV12-5 CASGLVPTSMRAGELFF TGTGCTAGTGGTTTGGTCCCCACTTCCATGAGGGCCGGGGAGCTGTTTTTT
TRBJ2-5 . 14 TRBD2 TRBV7-2 CASSSLAGEGTQYF TGTGCCAGCAGCTCGTTAGCGGGAGAAGGGACCCAGTACTTC
TRBJ1-2 . 15 . TRBV15 CATSRILGVNYGYTF TGTGCCACCAGTCGTATTTTGGGAGTTAACTATGGCTACACCTTC
TRBJ2-3 . 11 . TRBV2 CASSASNTQYF TGTGCCAGCAGCGCTTCTAATACGCAGTATTTT
TRBJ2-1 few 13 . TRBV4-1 CASSHPLKDEQFF TGCGCCAGCAGCCATCCCCTGAAGGATGAGCAGTTCTTC